This entry concerns a single T cell receptor (beta chain). The sample carries other DNA sequences with the same CDR3. The donors, all of them Caucasian adults, lived in Nashville, Tennessee. This sample is part of a study of shared clonotypes between healthy human individuals. Produced via immunoSEQ multiplex PCR; TCRdb's table is partial and in-frame only. The sample lists around 1.4 million clones; around 98.5% were seen once. Sequenced: naive CD4+ T cells sorted from blood. Subset noted: CD45RA+ positively selected. The clonotype was recovered from a man between 25 and 39 years old in good health.

CDR3 protein: CASSLGLAGVSETQYF. CDR3 coding DNA: TGCGCCAGCAGCTTGGGACTAGCGGGAGTTAGTGAGACCCAGTACTTC. The V call is TRBV5-1, the J call TRBJ2-5; TRBD2 matches at 12 bases. Germline V gene lookup returns CDR1 SGHRS and CDR2 YFSETQ. The CDR3 runs 16 residues. The junction had 5 bases not matched to a gene; V was cut back by 0 bases and J by 5 bases.